The 14 T cell receptor beta chains reported below all come from one sample, sequenced in a study of T-cell reconstitution after alpha-beta-depleted transplantation in children. Unique molecular identifiers were used to barcode this TCRbeta library. MiXCR, applied by TCRdb to the PCR reads, yields one record per CDR3 protein. The table records 200,000 to 250,000 distinct CDR3 sequences, 5.5% to 7% of them present only once. The sample was PBMCs, taken before TCRalphabeta/CD19-depleted stem cell transplant. All receptors derive from a boy aged 2-15 years with acute lymphoblastic leukemia, due to receive a stem cell transplant.

This clonotype was recorded at least ten times. This sequence joins TRBV12-3 or TRBV12-4 and TRBJ2-7; D is undetermined. Trimming removed 5 bases at V and 1 base at J, with 12 bases between. The length of the CDR3 is 14 residues. DNA for the CDR3: TGTGCCAGCAGTCAGCTGGTGTCTTCCTACGAGCAGTACTTC. It codes for CASSQLVSSYEQYF.

This clonotype was counted many times. V and J are TRBV12-3 or TRBV12-4 and TRBJ2-1, with 9 bases that match TRBD2. Trimming at V came to 8 bases and at J to 8 bases, leaving 16 bases not matched to a gene. The CDR3 consists of 16 residues. The CDR3 sequence is CASGRGLATARDEQFF. The DNA of the CDR3 is TGTGCCAGCGGTAGGGGACTAGCTACCGCCCGCGATGAGCAGTTCTTC.

This clonotype was counted at least ten times. The chain is built from TRBV6-2 or TRBV6-3 and TRBJ2-3; D remains unclear. Trimming removed 4 bases at V and 8 bases at J, with 10 bases between. Germline CDR1 is MNHEY and CDR2 is SVGEGT. This CDR3 region has 12 residues. The CDR3 region has the DNA TGTGCCAGCAGTTTGGTCCCTAGTACGCAGTATTTT. It is translated as CASSLVPSTQYF.

The rearrangement uses TRBV6-1 and TRBJ1-4; D remains ambiguous. CDR1 is MNHNS, CDR2 SASEGT, per germline. With 3 bases removed from V and 4 bases from J, the gap between germline ends came to 6 bases. The CDR3 covers 13 residues. The CDR3 loop reads CASSDSNNEKLFF. The CDR3 DNA is TGTGCCAGCAGTGACAGTAATAATGAAAAACTGTTTTTT.

This clonotype occurred a few times. This chain joins TRBV7-9 and TRBJ1-2; no firm D call. Germline V gives CDR1 SEHNR, CDR2 FQNEAQ (reference sequence). Between the trimmed V and J ends, which lost 1 base and 6 bases, there was a span of 21 bases. The CDR3 covers 17 residues. CDR3 nucleotides: TGTGCCAGCAGCTTAGTACTTCGGACTCCACCAGAGGATGGCTACACCTTC. This sequence encodes CASSLVLRTPPEDGYTF. Full variable domain (rest looked up from reference TRBV7-9 and TRBJ1-2): DTGVSQNPRHKITKRGQNVTFRCDPISEHNRLYWYRQTLGQGPEFLTYFQNEAQLEKSRLLSDRFSAERPKGSFSTLEIQRTEQGDSAMYLCASSLVLRTPPEDGYTFGSGTRLTVV.

This clonotype has a handful of counts. The gene calls are TRBV20-1 and TRBJ1-1, with D hard to call. Germline V gives CDR1 DFQATT, CDR2 SNEGSKA (reference sequence). Trimming took off 8 bases at V and 5 bases at J, with 3 bases between the two ends. The CDR3 sequence is 8 residues long. The CDR3 region has the DNA TGCAGTCTTACTGAAGCTTTCTTT. Protein product: CSLTEAFF.

This clonotype was found many times. CDR3 sequence: CASRMGNYGYTF. The CDR3 DNA follows: TGTGCCAGCAGAATGGGTAACTATGGCTACACCTTC. The chain recombines TRBV27 with TRBJ1-2; D not resolved. V was cut by 6 bases and J by 1 base, with 6 bases left in between. This CDR3 is 12 amino acids long. In germline, CDR1 is MNHEY, CDR2 SMNVEV (reference sequence).

This clonotype was seen repeatedly, ten times or more. The chain is built from TRBV2 and TRBJ2-3; 11 bases align to TRBD2. V shed 4 bases, J shed 4 bases, and the junction held 4 bases outside the gene matches. The germline V gene encodes CDR1 SNHLY and CDR2 FYNNEI. The CDR3 is 15 amino acids. The CDR3 coding sequence is TGTGCCAGCAGTGTGGGACTAGCGGAAGCAGATACGCAGTATTTT. It yields the protein CASSVGLAEADTQYF.

This clonotype was counted ten times or more. The chain employs TRBV11-2 and TRBJ2-5; D unclear. Trimming pared 5 bases from V and 1 base from J, leaving 14 bases between. Germline assignment: CDR1 SGHAT and CDR2 FQNNGV. This CDR3 has 15 amino acids. This chain's CDR3 is CASSPSGRVQETQYF. CDR3 nucleotides: TGTGCCAGCAGCCCTTCCGGACGGGTCCAAGAGACCCAGTACTTC.

This clonotype was detected only a few times. The chain links TRBV7-3 to TRBJ2-1; TRBD1 or TRBD2 may be the D gene (6 bases each). The CDR3 has 16 residues. V dropped 3 bases and J dropped 0 bases, with 12 bases sitting between them. Germline CDR1 is SGHTA and CDR2 is FQGTGA. The CDR3 here is CASSFTGRNSYNEQFF. CDR3 sequence (DNA): TGTGCCAGCAGCTTTACAGGGAGGAACTCCTACAATGAGCAGTTCTTC.

A few counts support this clonotype. CDR3 sequence reads: CASSPGLAGANTGELFF. DNA of the CDR3: TGTGCCAGCAGCCCGGGGCTAGCGGGGGCCAACACCGGGGAGCTGTTTTTT. The rearrangement links TRBV4-2 to TRBJ2-2; TRBD2 aligns across 10 bases. V dropped 4 bases and J dropped 2; count of bases not matched to a gene: 7. CDR1 and CDR2 (germline): LGHNA, YNFKEQ. The CDR3 length is 17 residues.

This clonotype was seen at least ten times. The V and J genes are TRBV5-1 and TRBJ2-3, with TRBD2 identical over 7 bases. CDR3 size: 17 residues. V trimming: 4 bases; J trimming: 5 bases; junction bases outside the gene matches: 16. Germline loops: CDR1 SGHRS, CDR2 YFSETQ. The CDR3 loop is CASSLIGGVLMEDTQYF. The CDR3 coding sequence is TGCGCCAGCAGCCTAATTGGGGGGGTCCTTATGGAAGATACGCAGTATTTT.

The rearrangement uses TRBV6-5 and TRBJ1-5; D is perhaps TRBD1 (5 bases). The CDR3 sequence is 15 residues long. Between the trimmed V and J ends, which lost 2 bases and 4 bases, there was a span of 12 bases. Germline loops: CDR1 MNHEY, CDR2 SVGAGI. The CDR3 region is CASSYARTKNQPQHF. In nucleotides, the CDR3 is TGTGCCAGCAGTTACGCCAGGACAAAAAATCAGCCCCAGCATTTT.

This clonotype was seen many times. The chain employs TRBV28 and TRBJ2-3, with D tentatively TRBD1 (6 bases). The CDR3 extends over 17 amino acids. Germline V gives CDR1 MDHEN, CDR2 SYDVKM. Deletions cut 1 base from V and 2 bases from J, with 16 bases between. CDR3: CASSLFQNDRFTDTQYF. DNA for the CDR3: TGTGCCAGCAGTTTATTTCAAAATGACAGGTTCACAGATACGCAGTATTTT.